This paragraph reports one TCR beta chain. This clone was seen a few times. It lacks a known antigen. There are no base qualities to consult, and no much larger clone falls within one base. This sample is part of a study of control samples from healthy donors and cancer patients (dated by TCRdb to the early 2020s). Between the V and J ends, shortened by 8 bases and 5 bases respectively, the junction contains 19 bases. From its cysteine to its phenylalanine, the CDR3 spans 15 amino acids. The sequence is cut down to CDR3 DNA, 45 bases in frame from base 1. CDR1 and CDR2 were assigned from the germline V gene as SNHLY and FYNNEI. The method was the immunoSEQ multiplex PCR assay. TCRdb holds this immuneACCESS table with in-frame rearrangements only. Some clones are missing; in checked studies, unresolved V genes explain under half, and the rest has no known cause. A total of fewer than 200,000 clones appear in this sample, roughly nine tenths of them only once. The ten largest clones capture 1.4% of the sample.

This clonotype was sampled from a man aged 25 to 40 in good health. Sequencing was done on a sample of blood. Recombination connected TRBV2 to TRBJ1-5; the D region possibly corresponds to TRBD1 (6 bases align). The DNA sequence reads TGTGCCAGCGGAAACAGGGAAGGAGAGGATCAGCCCCAGCATTTT. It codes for CASGNREGEDQPQHF.